This T cell receptor (beta chain) was sequenced for a study of blood T cell repertoires in COVID-19. Turning to the study itself: The United States, Italy and Spain provided the acute and convalescent COVID-19 samples. Sources were T cells, B-cell-depleted T cells, or PBMCs; the material itself was cDNA or gDNA.

CDR1 and CDR2 (germline): MNHNS, SASEGT. The CDR3 has 17 residues. V was pared by 4 bases and J by 4 bases, with 9 bases of the junction left unmatched. Under the authors' procedure: It was from reference gene primer amplification that nucleated cell counts were estimated. Only in-frame clones appear in the TCRdb table, and some are missing; sequencing was by immunoSEQ multiplex PCR. V, J and clone size are taken as reported in that table, and D and trimming were inferred from the DNA itself. The repertoire consists of just under 300,000 clones, with around nine tenths occurring once and the leading ten covering roughly 1.3%.

The chain couples TRBV6-1 to TRBJ2-1, with 11 nucleotides matching TRBD2. This clonotype was sampled from a man between 65 and 79 years old with acute or convalescent COVID-19. Sequencing was performed on peripheral blood. CDR3 coding DNA: TGTGCCAGCAGTGGCTCTGGACTAGCGGGTAAATACAATGAGCAGTTCTTC. The encoded protein is CASSGSGLAGKYNEQFF.